Shown below are 22 T cell receptor beta chains from a single sample sequenced in a study of shared clonotypes between healthy human individuals. Some clones are missing from TCRdb's copy, which holds only in-frame ones; the method was immunoSEQ multiplex PCR. This table holds fewer than 550,000 clones, 75% to 80% found once. Sequences were obtained from PBMCs. All receptors derive from a middle-aged woman in good health. Some clones in this sample may be carry-over from other donors' samples.

The chain carries TRBV28 and TRBJ2-7, with 11 bases aligning to TRBD2. The CDR3 length is 16 residues. From germline, CDR1 is MDHEN and CDR2 SYDVKM. J lost 3 bases, V lost 6 bases, and 10 bases had no gene match. As DNA, the CDR3 is TGTGCCAGCAGCCTCACGTTAGCGGGAGGGTTCTACGAGCAGTACTTC. Amino acids: CASSLTLAGGFYEQYF.

V gene TRBV27 combines with J gene TRBJ1-1, with D possibly being TRBD1 (6 bases). This CDR3 has 16 amino acids. V lost 4 bases to trimming and J lost 2 bases, with 17 bases between them. CDR1 and CDR2 from the germline V gene are MNHEY and SMNVEV (reference sequence). The CDR3 DNA follows: TGTGCCAGCAGTTCCCTACAGGGCGCCCTTAACACTGAAGCTTTCTTT. It yields the protein CASSSLQGALNTEAFF.

The V gene is TRBV7-2, the J gene TRBJ2-7, with TRBD2 matching 9 bases. CDR1 is SGHTA and CDR2 is FQGNSA in the germline V gene. The CDR3 consists of 14 residues. Germline trimming cut 5 bases from V and 0 bases from J; bases unmatched to any gene: 2. The CDR3 DNA follows: TGTGCCAGCAGCCATAGCGGGAGCTCCTACGAGCAGTACTTC. This sequence encodes CASSHSGSSYEQYF.

The gene calls are TRBV9 and TRBJ1-3; TRBD1 might be the D (6 bases). The CDR3 loop spans 14 amino acids. In germline, CDR1 is SGDLS, CDR2 YYNGEE. Trimming took 8 bases from V and 1 from J, leaving 13 bases between them. The CDR3 protein is CARETGISGNTIYF. CDR3 bases: TGTGCCAGAGAAACAGGGATATCTGGAAACACCATATATTTT.

J is TRBJ2-1 and V is TRBV4-2; a weak D match, TRBD1 (5 bases). The CDR3 extends over 13 amino acids. The V end was cut by 0 bases, the J end by 9 bases, with 9 bases between. In germline, CDR1 is LGHNA, CDR2 YNFKEQ. CDR3 amino acids: CASSQDGATEQFF. CDR3 DNA: TGTGCCAGCAGCCAAGATGGGGCGACTGAGCAGTTCTTC.

V and J are TRBV27 and TRBJ2-7; D remains unclear. The CDR3 runs to 13 residues. V was clipped by 3 bases and J by 1 base, with 7 bases between them. CDR1 is MNHEY and CDR2 is SMNVEV in the germline V gene (reference sequence). The CDR3 bases are TGTGCCAGCAGTTTTGGACCTTCCTACGAGCAGTACTTC. Translating gives CASSFGPSYEQYF.

This clone was found many times. The chain recombines TRBV18 with TRBJ1-2; 9 bases line up with TRBD1. The V gene end was trimmed by 3 bases and the J gene end by 4 bases; junction bases not matched to a gene: 0. This CDR3 has 13 amino acids. CDR1 is KGHSH and CDR2 is LQKENI in the germline V gene. The CDR3 reads CASSPDRGYGYTF. In nucleotides, the CDR3 is TGTGCCAGCTCACCGGACAGGGGCTATGGCTACACCTTC.

The chain combines TRBV28 with TRBJ1-2; 9 bases align to TRBD1. In germline, CDR1 is MDHEN, CDR2 SYDVKM. The CDR3 consists of 13 residues. The junction had 4 bases not matched to a gene; V was cut back by 7 bases and J by 4 bases. The CDR3 DNA follows: TGTGCCAGCACTAGGACAGGGGCCTATGGCTACACCTTC. It encodes CASTRTGAYGYTF.

A remark on this clone: A read error may account for a junction end that differs from germline. The chain uses TRBV28 and TRBJ2-1; a weak D match, TRBD2 (7 bases). This CDR3 region has 11 residues. Germline V gene sequence: CDR1 MDHEN, CDR2 SYDVKM. The CDR3 bases are TGTGCCAGCAAAACCGGGAGGACAGTAATCTTC. Translation gives CASKTGRTVIF.

This rearrangement joins TRBV9 to TRBJ2-3; 11 nucleotides agree with TRBD2. The CDR3 totals 16 residues. Per the germline V gene, CDR1 is SGDLS and CDR2 is YYNGEE. Trimming cost V 3 bases and J 0 bases; bases outside gene matches: 3. In DNA, the CDR3 is TGTGCCAGCAGCGCCCGACTAGCGGGAAGCACAGATACGCAGTATTTT. This sequence encodes CASSARLAGSTDTQYF.

There are a few counts of this clone. The chain joins TRBV30 to TRBJ2-7, with 10 bases lining up with TRBD2. The germline gives CDR1 GTSNPN, CDR2 SVGIG (reference sequence). V lost 2 bases, J lost 7 bases, and 8 bases stayed unmatched. The CDR3 has 14 residues. The CDR3 DNA reads TGTGCCTGGAGTTCCAGCGGGAGGGCCCAGGAGCAGTACTTC. Protein product: CAWSSSGRAQEQYF. Full variable domain (remainder filled in from reference TRBV30 and TRBJ2-7): SQTIHQWPATLVQPVGSPLSLECTVEGTSNPNLYWYRQAAGRGLQLLFYSVGIGQISSEVPQNLSASRPQDRQFILSSKKLLLSDSGFYLCAWSSSGRAQEQYFGPGTRLTVT.

This clone was seen more than once but under ten times. The rearrangement uses TRBV11-2 and TRBJ2-7; TRBD1 matches 9 bases. This CDR3 region has 12 residues. Trimming took 8 bases from V and 5 from J; bases not matched to a gene: 4. Germline-derived CDR1 and CDR2 are SGHAT and FQNNGV. CDR3 coding DNA: TGTGCCAGCCTTGGGACAGGGCACGAGCAGTACTTC. It translates to CASLGTGHEQYF. The full variable domain, its missing parts supplied by reference TRBV11-2 and TRBJ2-7, is EAGVAQSPRYKIIEKRQSVAFWCNPISGHATLYWYQQILGQGPKLLIQFQNNGVVDDSQLPKDRFSAERLKGVDSTLKIQPAKLEDSAVYLCASLGTGHEQYFGPGTRLTVT.

The genes are TRBV30 and TRBJ2-1, with 9 bases matching TRBD2. The CDR3 loop spans 14 amino acids. V was pared by 6 bases and J by 10 bases, with 13 bases of the junction left unmatched. CDR1 and CDR2 from the germline V gene are GTSNPN and SVGIG (reference sequence). This CDR3 is CACHASGIGLEQFF. The CDR3 DNA is TGTGCCTGTCATGCTAGCGGGATAGGGTTAGAGCAGTTCTTC.

The chain uses TRBV7-3 and TRBJ2-2; tentatively, D is TRBD2 (5 bases). The CDR3 has 17 residues. CDR1 and CDR2 (germline): SGHTA, FQGTGA. V was shortened by 4 bases and J by 1 base, with 16 bases between the two germline ends. CDR3 DNA sequence: TGTGCCAGCAGCTCAGACCCAAGCGGATTGAACACCGGGGAGCTGTTTTTT. Translation gives CASSSDPSGLNTGELFF.

CDR3 loop: CASSLAMGIRTNLQFF. CDR3 DNA sequence: TGTGCCAGCAGCTTAGCGATGGGGATTCGGACCAACCTTCAATTCTTC. The rearrangement links TRBV7-9 to TRBJ2-1; D is uncertain. V lost 0 bases and J 16 bases, leaving 25 bases between the germline ends. The CDR3 extends over 16 amino acids. Germline V gene data show CDR1 as SEHNR and CDR2 as FQNEAQ (reference sequence).

This clone was picked up one time. The rearrangement links TRBV18 to TRBJ2-1, with a tentative D call TRBD2 (6 bases). Germline V gene lookup returns CDR1 KGHSH and CDR2 LQKENI. V was pared by 3 bases and J by 4 bases, with 13 bases between. The CDR3 length is 15 residues. The CDR3 here is CASSPGLARYNEQFF. CDR3 nucleotide sequence: TGTGCCAGCTCACCGGGGCTAGCGCGATACAATGAGCAGTTCTTC.

The chain carries TRBV7-3 and TRBJ1-2; 8 nucleotides align to TRBD1. The CDR3 consists of 15 residues. V lost 1 base and J lost 1; bases outside the gene matches: 2. Looked up from germline, CDR1 is SGHTA and CDR2 is FQGTGA. The CDR3 protein is CASSLRQGYNYGYTF. CDR3 in DNA: TGTGCCAGCAGCTTAAGACAGGGGTATAACTATGGCTACACCTTC.

In nucleotides, the CDR3 is TGCGCCAGCAGCTTGGACCTACAGGGCAGACGAGGCTACACCTTC. Amino acids: CASSLDLQGRRGYTF. This chain links TRBV5-1 with TRBJ1-2; perhaps TRBD1 as D (6 bases). This CDR3 has 15 amino acids. CDR1 and CDR2 from the germline V gene are SGHRS and YFSETQ. Trimming removed 0 bases from V and 8 bases from J, with 17 bases in between.

With respect to this clone: This specimen includes other DNA sequences encoding the same CDR3. J is TRBJ1-5 and V is TRBV30; the D is unclear. The germline V and J ends were trimmed by 0 bases and 1 base, with 4 bases remaining between them. The CDR3 spans 13 residues. Germline V gene lookup returns CDR1 GTSNPN and CDR2 SVGIG (reference sequence). CDR3 protein: CAWSVDSNQPQHF. The CDR3 DNA reads as TGTGCCTGGAGTGTAGACAGCAATCAGCCCCAGCATTTT.

The CDR3 DNA is TGTGCCAGCAGCTTTGCTAGCGGGGTCTACAATGAGCAGTTCTTC. Amino acids: CASSFASGVYNEQFF. The chain couples TRBV7-8 to TRBJ2-1; 9 positions match TRBD2. Germline V gene lookup returns CDR1 SGHVS and CDR2 FQNEAQ. The V gene end was trimmed by 3 bases and the J gene end by 3 bases; junction bases not matched to a gene: 3. This CDR3 has 15 amino acids.

This sequence joins TRBV7-9 and TRBJ1-2; unclear D gene. Germline assignment: CDR1 SEHNR and CDR2 FQNEAQ (reference sequence). The ends were cut back, 1 base at V and 8 bases at J, with 8 bases in the middle. The CDR3 is 12 amino acids. The CDR3 is CASSLVPRGYTF. CDR3 coding DNA: TGTGCCAGCAGCTTAGTACCGAGAGGCTACACCTTC.

Ten or more counts support this clone. The chain combines TRBV18 with TRBJ2-1; 9 bases match TRBD2. The CDR3 length is 17 residues. V lost 4 bases and J lost 8; bases outside the gene matches: 15. Germline V lookup: CDR1 KGHSH, CDR2 LQKENI. The CDR3 loop reads CASSQMSGGSGSHEQFF. For the CDR3, the DNA is TGTGCCAGCTCACAAATGTCGGGAGGTAGCGGGAGCCATGAGCAGTTCTTC.